The next 14 T cell receptor beta chains were all read from a single sample in a study of glioma-infiltrating T cells. Amplification of TCR alpha and beta CDR3 regions from RNA used iRepertoire nested multiplex PCR. TCRdb passed the multiplex PCR reads through MiXCR, listing each CDR3 protein once. There are around 44,000 distinct CDR3 sequences in the sample; 20% to 25% occur only once, and 5% to 7.5% lies in the top ten. The material sequenced was glioma tissue, nonneoplastic brain tissue, or PBMCs (not recorded which). The receptors stem from a human donor with low-grade glioma or glioblastoma, undergoing nonglioma brain surgery, or in good health (not recorded which).

This clonotype was counted many times. The V and J genes are TRBV6-2 or TRBV6-3 and TRBJ1-5, with no clear D. Per the germline V gene, CDR1 is MNHEY and CDR2 is SVGEGT. The length of the CDR3 is 13 residues. Trimming cost V 6 bases and J 4 bases, with 10 bases left between them. CDR3 DNA sequence: TGTGCCAGCAGGACGACACTAAATCAGCCCCAGCATTTT. Its translation is CASRTTLNQPQHF.

This clonotype was recorded many times. V and J are TRBV4-2 and TRBJ2-1; D might be TRBD2 (6 bases). This CDR3 is 12 amino acids long. Between the trimmed V and J ends, which lost 3 bases and 12 bases, there was a span of 12 bases. Per germline, CDR1 LGHNA and CDR2 YNFKEQ. The CDR3 DNA sequence: TGTGCCAGCAGCCACGACGCCGGGGGGCAGTTCTTC. This encodes CASSHDAGGQFF.

This clonotype was counted ten times or more. This chain connects TRBV6-2 or TRBV6-3 to TRBJ2-1; no clear D gene. The CDR3 runs to 14 residues. Trimming left V 0 bases short and J 12 bases short, with 15 bases between. CDR1 and CDR2 from the germline V gene are MNHEY and SVGEGT. The CDR3 DNA reads as TGTGCCAGCAGTTACTCGAATGTTCCCGGTGGGCAGTTCTTC. Amino acid sequence: CASSYSNVPGGQFF.

This clonotype was found a few times. The chain uses TRBV11-2 and TRBJ1-1, with D maybe TRBD1 (5 bases). The V and J ends lost 4 bases and 0 bases respectively, with 15 bases between them. CDR1 and CDR2 from the germline V gene are SGHAT and FQNNGV. The CDR3 runs to 16 residues. The CDR3 sequence is CASSSSLGDLNTEAFF. The CDR3 DNA is TGTGCCAGCAGCTCGTCCCTGGGGGATCTGAACACTGAAGCTTTCTTT.

This clonotype has at least ten counts. The rearrangement links TRBV5-1 to TRBJ2-7; unclear D gene. The CDR3 is made up of 15 amino acids. V was pared by 7 bases and J by 0 bases, with 17 bases between. Germline V lookup: CDR1 SGHRS, CDR2 YFSETQ. CDR3 residues: CASSSFGASSYEQYF. The DNA for the CDR3 is TGCGCCAGCTCATCATTCGGAGCCAGCTCCTACGAGCAGTACTTC.

This clonotype showed up many times. V usage is TRBV14 and J usage is TRBJ1-1; no clear D gene. CDR1 and CDR2 from the germline V gene are SGHDN and FVKESK. V lost 4 bases to trimming and J lost 4 bases, with 13 bases between them. This CDR3 has 14 amino acids. The CDR3 spells CASSLLYDSTEAFF. The CDR3 DNA follows: TGTGCCAGCAGCCTGCTATACGATTCCACTGAAGCTTTCTTT.

The table lists this clonotype with a few counts. At one end, the junction sequence differs from germline, possibly due to a read error. The chain carries TRBV10-3 and TRBJ2-7; D gene unclear. The CDR3 has 13 amino acids. Germline CDR1 is ENHRY and CDR2 is SYGVKD. CDR3 loop: CAISESGIAGTKF. CDR3 sequence (DNA): TGTGCCATCAGTGAGTCGGGGATAGCCGGTACAAAATTC.

This clonotype was counted ten times or more. The V call is TRBV20-1, the J call TRBJ1-5; 7 bases fit TRBD1. The CDR3 loop spans 15 amino acids. J lost 3 bases, V lost 6 bases, and 11 bases had no gene match. Germline CDR1 and CDR2: DFQATT and SNEGSKA (reference sequence). The CDR3 spells CSAPKDRALNQPQHF. The DNA of the CDR3 is TGCAGTGCCCCTAAAGACAGGGCCCTCAATCAGCCCCAGCATTTT.

This clonotype showed up just once. V gene TRBV29-1 combines with J gene TRBJ1-1, with D hard to call. Trimming removed 6 bases from V and 3 bases from J, with 20 bases in between. This CDR3 contains 15 residues. CDR1 is SQVTM, CDR2 ANQGSEA, per germline. CDR3 sequence (DNA): TGCAGCGTGGGCCGTGATTCTGGGCTACACACTGAAGCTTTCTTT. It translates to CSVGRDSGLHTEAFF.

The chain recombines TRBV7-8 with TRBJ1-5; 12 nucleotides agree with TRBD1. CDR3 length equals 17 residues. Unmatched junction bases numbered 11, after V lost 5 bases and J lost 6 bases. Germline CDR1 and CDR2: SGHVS and FQNEAQ. CDR3 sequence (DNA): TGTGCCAGCAGCACGCGATCGGGACAGGGGGCAAGTCAGCCCCAGCATTTT. Amino acids: CASSTRSGQGASQPQHF.

This clonotype was picked up many times. V usage is TRBV20-1 and J usage is TRBJ2-5; 8 bases map to TRBD1. The junction had 5 bases not matched to a gene; V was cut back by 5 bases and J by 3 bases. Germline CDR1 DFQATT, CDR2 SNEGSKA (reference sequence). CDR3 length equals 13 residues. CDR3 loop: CSAAGTGKETQYF. The CDR3, as DNA: TGCAGTGCTGCCGGGACAGGAAAAGAGACCCAGTACTTC.

In this sample, this clonotype turned up a few times. The CDR3 bases are TGTGCCAGCAGCACTATAGGGACCGATTACAATGAGCAGTTCTTC. The encoded protein is CASSTIGTDYNEQFF. The rearrangement joins TRBV3-1 to TRBJ2-1, with D possibly called TRBD1 or TRBD2 (5 bases each). Germline lookup yields CDR1 LGHDT and CDR2 YNNKEL (reference sequence). Trimming pared 5 bases from V and 4 bases from J, leaving 15 bases between. The CDR3 has 15 amino acids.

Details on this clonotype: This may come from a read error, since a much larger clone is one base off. The chain recombines TRBV20-1 with TRBJ2-1; 10 bases map to TRBD2. The V gene end was trimmed by 5 bases and the J gene end by 5 bases; junction bases not matched to a gene: 12. Per germline, CDR1 DFQATT and CDR2 SNEGSKA (reference sequence). The length of the CDR3 is 16 residues. CDR3: CSASCGAGGPDNEQFF. The CDR3 DNA sequence: TGCAGTGCTTCTTGTGGAGCGGGAGGGCCGGACAATGAGCAGTTCTTC.

Turning to this clonotype: One end of the junction does not line up with germline, which may come from a read error. The J gene is TRBJ1-2, the V gene TRBV18; weak D call: TRBD1 (5 bases). This CDR3 region has 15 residues. The V gene's germline CDR1 is KGHSH and CDR2 LQKENI. CDR3 in amino acids: CARSPHLQAEYGYTF. CDR3 DNA sequence: TGTGCCCGCTCCCCCCACCTACAGGCTGAATATGGCTACACCTTC.